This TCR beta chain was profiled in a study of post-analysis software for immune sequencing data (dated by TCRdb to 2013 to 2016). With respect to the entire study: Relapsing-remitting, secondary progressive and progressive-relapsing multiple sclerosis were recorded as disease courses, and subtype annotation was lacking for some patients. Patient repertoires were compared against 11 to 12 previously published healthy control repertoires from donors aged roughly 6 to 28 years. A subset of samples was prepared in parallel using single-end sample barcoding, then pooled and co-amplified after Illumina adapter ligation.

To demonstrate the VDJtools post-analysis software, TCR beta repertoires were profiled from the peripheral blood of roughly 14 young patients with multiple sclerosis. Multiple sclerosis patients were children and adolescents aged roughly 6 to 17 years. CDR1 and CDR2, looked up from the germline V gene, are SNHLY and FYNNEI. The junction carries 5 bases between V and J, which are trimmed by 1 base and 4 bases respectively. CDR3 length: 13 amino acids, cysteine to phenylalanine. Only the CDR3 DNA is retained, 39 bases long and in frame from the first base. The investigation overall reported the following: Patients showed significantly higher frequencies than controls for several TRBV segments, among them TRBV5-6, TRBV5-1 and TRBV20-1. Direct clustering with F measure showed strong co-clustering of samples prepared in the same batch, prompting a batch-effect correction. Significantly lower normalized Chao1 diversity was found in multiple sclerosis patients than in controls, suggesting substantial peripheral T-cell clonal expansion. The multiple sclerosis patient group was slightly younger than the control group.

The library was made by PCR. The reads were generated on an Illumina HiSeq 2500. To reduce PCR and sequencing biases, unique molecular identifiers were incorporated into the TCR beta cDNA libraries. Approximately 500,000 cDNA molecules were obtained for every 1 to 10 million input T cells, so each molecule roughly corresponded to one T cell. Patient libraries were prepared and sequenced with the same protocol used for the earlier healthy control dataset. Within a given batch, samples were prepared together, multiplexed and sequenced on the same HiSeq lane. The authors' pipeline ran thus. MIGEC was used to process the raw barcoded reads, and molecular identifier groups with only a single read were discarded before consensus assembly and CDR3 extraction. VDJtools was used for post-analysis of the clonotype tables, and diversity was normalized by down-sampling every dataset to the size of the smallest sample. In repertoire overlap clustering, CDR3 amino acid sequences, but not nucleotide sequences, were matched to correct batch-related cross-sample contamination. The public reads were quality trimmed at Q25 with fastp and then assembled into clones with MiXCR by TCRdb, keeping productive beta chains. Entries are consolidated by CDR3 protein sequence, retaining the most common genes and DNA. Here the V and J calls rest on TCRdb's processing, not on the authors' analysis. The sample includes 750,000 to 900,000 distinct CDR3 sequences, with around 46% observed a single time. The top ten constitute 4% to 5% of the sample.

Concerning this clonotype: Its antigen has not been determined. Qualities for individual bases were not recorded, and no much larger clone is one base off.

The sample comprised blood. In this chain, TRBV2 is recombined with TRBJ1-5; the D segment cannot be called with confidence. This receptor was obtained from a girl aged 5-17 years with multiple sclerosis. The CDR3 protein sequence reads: CASSEEQNQPQHF. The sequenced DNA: TGTGCCAGCAGTGAAGAACAAAATCAGCCCCAGCATTTT. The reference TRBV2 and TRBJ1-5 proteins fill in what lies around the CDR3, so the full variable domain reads EPEVTQTPSHQVTQMGQEVILRCVPISNHLYFYWYRQILGQKVEFLVSFYNNEISEKSEIFDDQFSVERPDGSNFTLKIRSTKLEDSAMYFCASSEEQNQPQHFGDGTRLSIL.